One sample yielded the 22 T cell receptor beta chains listed below, sequenced in a study of blood T cell repertoires in COVID-19. Sequencing was performed with immunoSEQ multiplex PCR; in TCRdb, only in-frame clones are kept and a portion is missing. The table has about 250,000 clones, around four fifths seen once. Specimen: peripheral blood. These receptors all come from an older woman with active or convalescent COVID-19.

The genes are TRBV19 and TRBJ1-1, with D tentatively TRBD1 (6 bases). V lost 5 bases and J lost 8, with 15 bases in between. This CDR3 spans 13 amino acids. From germline, CDR1 is LNHDA and CDR2 SQIVND (reference sequence). The CDR3 DNA follows: TGTGCCAGTAGTTTTTCCGGACAGACAGAAGCTTTCTTT. This gives the protein CASSFSGQTEAFF. Variable domain in full (rest from reference TRBV19 and TRBJ1-1): DGGITQSPKYLFRKEGQNVTLSCEQNLNHDAMYWYRQDPGQGLRLIYYSQIVNDFQKGDIAEGYSVSREKKESFPLTVTSAQKNPTAFYLCASSFSGQTEAFFGQGTRLTVV.

This chain uses TRBV11-1 with TRBJ2-5; D may be TRBD2 (6 bases). The CDR3 consists of 14 residues. V was pared by 5 bases and J by 5 bases, with 15 bases between. Germline V gene lookup returns CDR1 SGHAT and CDR2 FQDESV (reference sequence). CDR3 sequence reads: CASSKEPGDETQYF. CDR3 nucleotide sequence: TGTGCCAGCAGCAAAGAACCGGGGGACGAGACCCAGTACTTC.

J is TRBJ2-5 and V is TRBV30; D unresolved. The germline CDR1 and CDR2 sequences are GTSNPN and SVGIG (reference sequence). Trimming stripped 0 bases from V and 5 bases from J, with 7 bases between. The length of the CDR3 is 12 residues. The CDR3, as DNA: TGTGCCTGGAGTGTACGCGAGGAGACCCAGTACTTC. This codes for CAWSVREETQYF.

The gene calls are TRBV27 and TRBJ1-2; D is unclear. The CDR3 totals 13 residues. The germline V gene encodes CDR1 MNHEY and CDR2 SMNVEV (reference sequence). Between the trimmed V and J ends, which lost 6 bases and 7 bases, there was a span of 15 bases. The CDR3 nucleotides are TGTGCCAGCAGCCCCCGGACTATGAGTGGCTACACCTTC. Encoded protein: CASSPRTMSGYTF.

The CDR3 here is CASSPSPRENEKLFF. As DNA, the CDR3 is TGTGCCAGCAGCCCAAGCCCCCGAGAGAATGAAAAACTGTTTTTT. The chain joins TRBV7-6 to TRBJ1-4; D gene unclear. V was pared by 5 bases and J by 5 bases, with 15 bases between. CDR3 length: 15 amino acids. Germline CDR1 and CDR2: SGHVS and FNYEAQ.

This CDR3 is CASSWGTSGSSELFF. CDR3 nucleotides: TGTGCCAGCAGCTGGGGGACTAGCGGGTCCTCGGAGCTGTTTTTT. The gene calls are TRBV5-4 and TRBJ2-2, with 12 bases aligning to TRBD2. V lost 3 bases and J lost 10; bases outside the gene matches: 7. Looked up from germline, CDR1 is SGHNT and CDR2 is YYREEE (reference sequence). The CDR3 runs 15 residues. Using reference TRBV5-4 and TRBJ2-2 for the parts outside the CDR3, the full variable domain is ETGVTQSPTHLIKTRGQQVTLRCSSQSGHNTVSWYQQALGQGPQFIFQYYREEENGRGNFPPRFSGLQFPNYSSELNVNALELDDSALYLCASSWGTSGSSELFFGEGSRLTVL.

The chain joins TRBV2 to TRBJ1-1; D remains ambiguous. Looked up from germline, CDR1 is SNHLY and CDR2 is FYNNEI. V lost 3 bases, J lost 0 bases, and 11 bases lay in between. The CDR3 is made up of 15 amino acids. The CDR3 sequence: CASSDRSRLNTEAFF. Written as DNA, the CDR3 is TGTGCCAGCAGTGATCGTTCTAGATTGAACACTGAAGCTTTCTTT. Full variable domain (outside the CDR3, taken from reference TRBV2 and TRBJ1-1): EPEVTQTPSHQVTQMGQEVILRCVPISNHLYFYWYRQILGQKVEFLVSFYNNEISEKSEIFDDQFSVERPDGSNFTLKIRSTKLEDSAMYFCASSDRSRLNTEAFFGQGTRLTVV.

The rearrangement uses TRBV10-1 and TRBJ2-2; 12 bases are a match to TRBD2. This CDR3 has 17 amino acids. Unmatched junction bases numbered 5, after V lost 3 bases and J lost 3 bases. Germline CDR1 is WNHNN and CDR2 is SYGVQD (reference sequence). The CDR3 nucleotides read TGCGCCAGCAGTGACACAGGGACTAGCGGGCACACCGGGGAGCTGTTTTTT. This translates into CASSDTGTSGHTGELFF.

Regarding this clone: The sample has other DNA sequences that encode this CDR3 too. V usage is TRBV2 and J usage is TRBJ1-2; D is possibly TRBD1 (5 bases). The CDR3 runs 13 residues. V was cut by 3 bases and J by 5 bases, with 10 bases left in between. The germline gives CDR1 SNHLY, CDR2 FYNNEI. The DNA for the CDR3 is TGTGCCAGCAGTGATGGGAGGGGATATGGCTACACCTTC. It specifies CASSDGRGYGYTF.

This clone was seen more than once but under ten times. The CDR3 sequence is CASSQGAGNQPQHF. The CDR3 coding sequence is TGTGCCAGCTCACAGGGGGCTGGCAATCAGCCCCAGCATTTT. This sequence joins TRBV18 and TRBJ1-5; TRBD1 agrees at 7 bases. The CDR3 extends over 14 amino acids. V was pared by 4 bases and J by 2 bases, with 2 bases of the junction left unmatched. The V gene's germline CDR1 is KGHSH and CDR2 LQKENI. The full variable domain, completed using reference TRBV18 and TRBJ1-5, is NAGVMQNPRHLVRRRGQEARLRCSPMKGHSHVYWYRQLPEEGLKFMVYLQKENIIDESGMPKERFSAEFPKEGPSILRIQQVVRGDSAAYFCASSQGAGNQPQHFGDGTRLSIL.

The chain employs TRBV5-1 and TRBJ2-5; the D gene is possibly TRBD1 (6 bases). Germline CDR1 SGHRS, CDR2 YFSETQ. Trimming removed 4 bases at V and 1 base at J, with 17 bases between. The CDR3 contains 16 residues. The chain's CDR3 is CASSPEPGTTQETQYF. The CDR3 DNA sequence: TGCGCCAGCAGCCCAGAACCCGGGACAACCCAAGAGACCCAGTACTTC.

This chain uses TRBV4-1 with TRBJ1-6, with TRBD1 identical over 7 bases. Germline trimming cut 4 bases from V and 10 bases from J; bases unmatched to any gene: 16. CDR1 is MGHRA and CDR2 is YSYEKL in the germline V gene. The CDR3 is 17 amino acids. The CDR3 region is CASSLMEVDRAPSPLHF. CDR3 nucleotide sequence: TGCGCCAGCAGCCTTATGGAAGTCGACAGGGCTCCCTCACCCCTCCACTTT.

The J gene is TRBJ1-4, the V gene TRBV27, with unresolved D. The CDR3 length is 14 residues. Germline-derived CDR1 and CDR2 are MNHEY and SMNVEV (reference sequence). The V end lost 1 base, the J end lost 8 bases, and 11 bases lay between the germline ends. In DNA, the CDR3 is TGTGCCAGCAGTTTATTGTTCAGTTCCGAAAAACTGTTTTTT. Amino acid sequence: CASSLLFSSEKLFF. The whole variable domain, filled in from reference TRBV27 and TRBJ1-4, reads EAQVTQNPRYLITVTGKKLTVTCSQNMNHEYMSWYRQDPGLGLRQIYYSMNVEVTDKGDVPEGYKVSRKEKRNFPLILESPSPNQTSLYFCASSLLFSSEKLFFGSGTQLSVL.

The rearrangement joins TRBV28 to TRBJ1-1, with a tentative D call TRBD1 (6 bases). From germline, CDR1 is MDHEN and CDR2 SYDVKM. Trimming removed 7 bases from V and 5 bases from J, with 17 bases in between. The CDR3 covers 14 residues. The CDR3 coding sequence is TGTGCCAGCACAACCGGACAGCCAAAAACTGAAGCTTTCTTT. It yields the protein CASTTGQPKTEAFF.

The rearrangement links TRBV3-1 (or the pseudogene TRBV3-2) to TRBJ1-3, with no clear D. The ends were cut back, 2 bases at V and 0 bases at J, with 11 bases in the middle. The germline V gene has CDR1 LGHDT and CDR2 YNNKEL (reference sequence). The CDR3 has 16 amino acids. CDR3 residues: CASSQIGSFSGNTIYF. The CDR3 DNA follows: TGTGCCAGCAGCCAAATTGGGAGCTTCTCTGGAAACACCATATATTTT.

The chain links TRBV19 to TRBJ2-3; TRBD1 might be the D (6 bases). Germline loops: CDR1 LNHDA, CDR2 SQIVND (reference sequence). V lost 1 base and J 4 bases, leaving 9 bases between the germline ends. The CDR3 is made up of 14 amino acids. CDR3 sequence: CASSIGGRADTQYF. The DNA of the CDR3 is TGTGCCAGTAGTATAGGGGGGCGGGCAGATACGCAGTATTTT.

Here the CDR3 DNA reads TGTGCCAGCGGATTCGCTGGCGGTTCCTACGAGCAGTACTTC. Encoded protein: CASGFAGGSYEQYF. The gene calls are TRBV7-2 and TRBJ2-7; D is uncertain. The germline CDR1 and CDR2 sequences are SGHTA and FQGNSA. Trimming pared 8 bases from V and 1 base from J, leaving 15 bases between. The CDR3 spans 14 residues.

This clone was counted a few times. The chain has TRBV7-9 and TRBJ1-6; 11 bases align to TRBD1. This CDR3 spans 15 amino acids. V shed 10 bases, J shed 1 base, and the junction held 3 bases outside the gene matches. CDR1 and CDR2 from the germline V gene are SEHNR and FQNEAQ (reference sequence). The chain's CDR3 is CATGQGASYNSPLHF. DNA of the CDR3: TGTGCCACCGGACAGGGGGCATCCTATAATTCACCCCTCCACTTT.

This rearrangement joins TRBV28 to TRBJ1-1; D ambiguous. This CDR3 contains 11 residues. V was pared by 6 bases and J by 6 bases, with 8 bases between. Germline CDR1 MDHEN, CDR2 SYDVKM. The CDR3, as DNA: TGTGCCAGCAGCATCCGAGCTGAAGCTTTCTTT. Protein sequence: CASSIRAEAFF. Together with reference TRBV28 and TRBJ1-1, the CDR3 gives the full variable domain: DVKVTQSSRYLVKRTGEKVFLECVQDMDHENMFWYRQDPGLGLRLIYFSYDVKMKEKGDIPEGYSVSREKKERFSLILESASTNQTSMYLCASSIRAEAFFGQGTRLTVV.

The chain recombines TRBV3-1 (or the pseudogene TRBV3-2) with TRBJ2-7, with D possibly TRBD1 on 5 matching bases. CDR1 is LGHDT and CDR2 is YNNKEL in the germline V gene (reference sequence). The CDR3 spans 12 residues. Trimming took 4 bases from V and 7 from J, leaving 11 bases between them. CDR3 DNA: TGTGCCAGCAGCCCTACATCAGGGGAGCAGTACTTC. Translating it yields CASSPTSGEQYF.

This clone was observed a single time. The J gene is TRBJ1-1, the V gene TRBV19; 8 bases align to TRBD1. Germline values: CDR1 LNHDA, CDR2 SQIVND (reference sequence). The CDR3 runs to 12 residues. J was trimmed by 8 bases and V by 10 bases; bases with no gene match: 9. The CDR3 sequence: CATTQGAREAFF. The CDR3 region has the DNA TGTGCCACGACCCAGGGGGCGCGGGAAGCTTTCTTT.

The chain is built from TRBV10-3 and TRBJ1-5; 8 bases align to TRBD1. This CDR3 is built from 14 residues. In germline, CDR1 is ENHRY, CDR2 SYGVKD. The junction had 5 bases not matched to a gene; V was cut back by 6 bases and J by 4 bases. The CDR3 here is CAISLDRANQPQHF. The DNA for the CDR3 is TGTGCCATCAGCCTGGACAGGGCGAATCAGCCCCAGCATTTT.